Listed below are T cell receptor beta chains from one sample, sequenced in a study of naive and memory T cell subsets. Each CDR3 protein gets one entry after TCRdb re-called the UMI-ligation and nested PCR reads with MiXCR. Of about 120,000 distinct CDR3 sequences in the sample, 35% to 40% are singletons; the top ten hold approximately 0.9%. The sample consisted of central memory CD4+ T cells from blood. Source of these receptors: a human donor in good health. CDR3s include the opening cysteine and the closing phenylalanine or tryptophan. The D gene is left open where the match is weak. A clone size is listed for some rows: how often the clone was seen (once, few, many), or a class if it is expanded.

V gene: TRBV12-5
J gene: TRBJ2-1
clone size: .
D gene: TRBD2
CDR3 DNA: TGTGCTAGTGGCCGGGGACTAGCGGCAGACAATGAGCAGTTCTTC
CDR3 protein: CASGRGLAADNEQFF

V gene: TRBV28
J gene: TRBJ1-6
clone size: .
D gene: .
CDR3 DNA: TGTGCCAGTACCCCCGTGGCGGTGAATAATTCACCCCTCCACTTT
CDR3 protein: CASTPVAVNNSPLHF

V gene: TRBV20-1
J gene: TRBJ2-3
clone size: many
D gene: .
CDR3 DNA: TGCAGTGCTAGAGAGACGAGCACAGATACGCAGTATTTT
CDR3 protein: CSARETSTDTQYF

V gene: TRBV20-1
J gene: TRBJ1-1
clone size: few
D gene: .
CDR3 DNA: TGCAGTGCTAGAGATTTGGGTGTTGGCACTGAAGCTTTCTTT
CDR3 protein: CSARDLGVGTEAFF

V gene: TRBV11-2
J gene: TRBJ2-6
clone size: few
D gene: .
CDR3 DNA: TGTGCCAGCACTACAAGGGCCCGTAGGGGCTCTGGGGCCAACGTCCTGACTTTC
CDR3 protein: CASTTRARRGSGANVLTF

V gene: TRBV19
J gene: TRBJ1-5
clone size: few
D gene: TRBD1
CDR3 DNA: TGTGCCAGTAGTATAAGACAGGGGCTGGGGAATCAGCCCCAGCATTTT
CDR3 protein: CASSIRQGLGNQPQHF

V gene: TRBV12-3/TRBV12-4
J gene: TRBJ2-1
clone size: few
D gene: .
CDR3 DNA: TGTGCCAGCAGTTTAAGGTCCCTAGCAGCAGCCTACAATGAGCAGTTCTTC
CDR3 protein: CASSLRSLAAAYNEQFF

V gene: TRBV6-1
J gene: TRBJ2-1
clone size: .
D gene: .
CDR3 DNA: TGTGCCAGCAGGGGACTTTCCTACAATGAGCAGTTCTTC
CDR3 protein: CASRGLSYNEQFF

V gene: TRBV20-1
J gene: TRBJ2-1
clone size: .
D gene: TRBD2
CDR3 DNA: TGCAGTGCTAGAGACCTTATAGGACTAGCGGGTGAGCAGTTCTTC
CDR3 protein: CSARDLIGLAGEQFF

V gene: TRBV28
J gene: TRBJ2-3
clone size: few
D gene: TRBD1
CDR3 DNA: TGTGCCAGCACGCCGGGACAGGGTGGTCACACAGATACGCAGTATTTT
CDR3 protein: CASTPGQGGHTDTQYF

V gene: TRBV24-1
J gene: TRBJ2-1
clone size: many
D gene: .
CDR3 DNA: TGTGCCACCAGCACCGTACTAGCCAGGGGAAATGAGCAGTTCTTC
CDR3 protein: CATSTVLARGNEQFF

V gene: TRBV6-1
J gene: TRBJ1-2
clone size: few
D gene: .
CDR3 DNA: TGTGCCAGCAGTGAGCTTCCGAAAAACTATGGCTACACCTTC
CDR3 protein: CASSELPKNYGYTF

V gene: TRBV14
J gene: TRBJ2-1
clone size: .
D gene: .
CDR3 DNA: TGTGCCAGCAGCCAAGATGGGCCGCGAGTGTTCTTC
CDR3 protein: CASSQDGPRVFF

V gene: TRBV18
J gene: TRBJ2-1
clone size: few
D gene: .
CDR3 DNA: TGTGCCAGCTCACCACCGCTTGTCCATCGGGGCGCGGGCGGAAATGAGCAGTTCTTC
CDR3 protein: CASSPPLVHRGAGGNEQFF

V gene: TRBV29-1
J gene: TRBJ2-5
clone size: .
D gene: .
CDR3 DNA: TGCAGCGTTGAGGGCAGGCCCCAAGAGACCCAGTACTTC
CDR3 protein: CSVEGRPQETQYF

V gene: TRBV6-6
J gene: TRBJ2-7
clone size: few
D gene: .
CDR3 DNA: TGTGCCAGCAGCGCTACCTACGAGCAGTACTTC
CDR3 protein: CASSATYEQYF

V gene: TRBV20-1
J gene: TRBJ2-3
clone size: .
D gene: TRBD2
CDR3 DNA: TGCAGTGCTAGTGGACTAGCGGGAATCACAGATACGCAGTATTTT
CDR3 protein: CSASGLAGITDTQYF

V gene: TRBV19
J gene: TRBJ2-1
clone size: .
D gene: TRBD2
CDR3 DNA: TGTGCCAGTAAGCTAGCGGAGGAGGGGTACAATGAGCAGTTCTTC
CDR3 protein: CASKLAEEGYNEQFF

V gene: TRBV18
J gene: TRBJ2-1
clone size: many
D gene: TRBD2
CDR3 DNA: TGTGCCAGCTCAGAAGGGACTAGCGTTTTTGATGAGCAGTTCTTC
CDR3 protein: CASSEGTSVFDEQFF

V gene: TRBV6-1
J gene: TRBJ2-6
clone size: .
D gene: .
CDR3 DNA: TGTGCCAGCAGTGAAATAGGAGGACTGACTTTCTACTCTGGGGCCAACGTCCTGACTTTC
CDR3 protein: CASSEIGGLTFYSGANVLTF

V gene: TRBV2
J gene: TRBJ2-1
clone size: .
D gene: .
CDR3 DNA: TGTGCCAGCCGGAAGGCACCTAGCTCCTACAATGAGCAGTTCTTC
CDR3 protein: CASRKAPSSYNEQFF

V gene: TRBV14
J gene: TRBJ2-3
clone size: .
D gene: .
CDR3 DNA: TGTGCCAGCAGCCAAGCGCAGGGCTTCCTTTATTTT
CDR3 protein: CASSQAQGFLYF

V gene: TRBV2
J gene: TRBJ2-7
clone size: once
D gene: TRBD2
CDR3 DNA: TGTGCCAGCATGAGTAGCGGGAGCCGCCCCTGGGAGCAGTACTTC
CDR3 protein: CASMSSGSRPWEQYF

V gene: TRBV20-1
J gene: TRBJ2-7
clone size: few
D gene: .
CDR3 DNA: TGCAGTGCTGACGAGCAGTACTTC
CDR3 protein: CSADEQYF

V gene: TRBV28
J gene: TRBJ2-6
clone size: few
D gene: .
CDR3 DNA: TGTGCCAGCAGTTTTCGAACCTCTGGGGCCAACGTCCTGACTTTC
CDR3 protein: CASSFRTSGANVLTF

V gene: TRBV2
J gene: TRBJ2-3
clone size: .
D gene: .
CDR3 DNA: TGTGCCAGCAAGGGGACGGCCGTTGGTACGCAGTATTTT
CDR3 protein: CASKGTAVGTQYF

V gene: TRBV4-1
J gene: TRBJ2-7
clone size: .
D gene: .
CDR3 DNA: TGCGCCAGCAGCCAAGAAGGATACGAGCAGTACTTC
CDR3 protein: CASSQEGYEQYF

V gene: TRBV7-6
J gene: TRBJ2-3
clone size: few
D gene: TRBD1
CDR3 DNA: TGTGCCAGCAGCCCGACCTCGGGACAGAGTTTTCTCACAGATACGCAGTATTTT
CDR3 protein: CASSPTSGQSFLTDTQYF